Shown below are 2 T cell receptor beta chains from a single sample sequenced in a study of neoadjuvant nivolumab and ipilimumab in lung cancer. Only in-frame clones appear in the TCRdb table, and some are missing; sequencing was by immunoSEQ multiplex PCR. The table has tens of thousands of clones, about four fifths seen once. Here the sequenced sample was peripheral blood, taken before neoadjuvant nivolumab, alone or with ipilimumab. All receptors derive from an adult with non-small cell lung cancer.

J is TRBJ1-5 and V is TRBV7-2, with 8 bases lining up with TRBD1. From germline, CDR1 is SGHTA and CDR2 FQGNSA. Trimming cost V 5 bases and J 6 bases; bases outside gene matches: 9. This CDR3 spans 15 amino acids. As DNA, the CDR3 is TGTGCCAGCAGCCTAGAGGGGACAGGCCGTCAGCCCCAGCATTTT. Amino acids: CASSLEGTGRQPQHF. Based on the CDR3 plus reference TRBV7-2 and TRBJ1-5, the full variable domain is GAGVSQSPSNKVTEKGKDVELRCDPISGHTALYWYRQSLGQGLEFLIYFQGNSAPDKSGLPSDRFSAERTGGSVSTLTIQRTQQEDSAVYLCASSLEGTGRQPQHFGDGTRLSIL.

CDR3 residues: CASSLTGGTTETQYF. The CDR3 DNA is TGTGCCAGCAGCTTAACTGGAGGGACCACGGAGACCCAGTACTTC. J is TRBJ2-5 and V is TRBV5-4, with D possibly TRBD2 on 6 matching bases. With 2 bases removed from V and 5 bases from J, the gap between germline ends came to 16 bases. Looked up from germline, CDR1 is SGHNT and CDR2 is YYREEE (reference sequence). This CDR3 is built from 15 residues.